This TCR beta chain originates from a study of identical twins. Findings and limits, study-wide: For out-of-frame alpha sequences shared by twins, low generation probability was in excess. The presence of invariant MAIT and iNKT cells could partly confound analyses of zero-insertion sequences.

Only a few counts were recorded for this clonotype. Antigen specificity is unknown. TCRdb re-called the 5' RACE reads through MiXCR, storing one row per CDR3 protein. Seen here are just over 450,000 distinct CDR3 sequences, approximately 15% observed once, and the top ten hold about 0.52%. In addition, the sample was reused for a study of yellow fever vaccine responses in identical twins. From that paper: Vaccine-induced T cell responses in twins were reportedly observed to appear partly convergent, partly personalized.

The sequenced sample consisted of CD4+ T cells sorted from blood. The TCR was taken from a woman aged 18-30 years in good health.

The CDR3 DNA reads TGTGCCAGCAGCCCCCGACAGGGGGCTTCAGAGACCCAGTACTTC. As protein: CASSPRQGASETQYF. This chain connects TRBV12-3 or TRBV12-4 to TRBJ2-5; 10 nucleotides agree with TRBD1. The CDR3 contains 15 residues. V was pared by 6 bases and J by 4 bases, with 8 bases of the junction left unmatched.